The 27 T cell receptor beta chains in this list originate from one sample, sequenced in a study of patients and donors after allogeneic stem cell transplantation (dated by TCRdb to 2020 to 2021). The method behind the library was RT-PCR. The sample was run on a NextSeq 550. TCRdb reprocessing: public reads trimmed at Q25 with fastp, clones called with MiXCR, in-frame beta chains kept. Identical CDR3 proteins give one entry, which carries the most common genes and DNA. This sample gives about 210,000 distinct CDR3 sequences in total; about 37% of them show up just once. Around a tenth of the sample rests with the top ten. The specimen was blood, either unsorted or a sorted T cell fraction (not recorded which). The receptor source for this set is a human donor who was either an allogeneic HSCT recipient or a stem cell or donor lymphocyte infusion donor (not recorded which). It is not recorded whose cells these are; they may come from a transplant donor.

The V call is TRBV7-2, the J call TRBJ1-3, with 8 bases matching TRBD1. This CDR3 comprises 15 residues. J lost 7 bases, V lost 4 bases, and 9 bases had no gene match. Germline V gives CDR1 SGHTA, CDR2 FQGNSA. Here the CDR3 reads CASSSTGGVGNTIYF. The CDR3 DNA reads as TGTGCCAGCAGCTCAACAGGGGGTGTAGGGAACACCATATATTTT.

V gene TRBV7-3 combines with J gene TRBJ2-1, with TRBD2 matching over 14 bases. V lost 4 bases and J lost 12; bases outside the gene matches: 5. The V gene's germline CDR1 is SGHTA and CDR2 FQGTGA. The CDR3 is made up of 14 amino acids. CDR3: CASSSGLAGGRQFF. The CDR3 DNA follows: TGTGCCAGCAGCTCCGGACTAGCGGGGGGCCGGCAGTTCTTC.

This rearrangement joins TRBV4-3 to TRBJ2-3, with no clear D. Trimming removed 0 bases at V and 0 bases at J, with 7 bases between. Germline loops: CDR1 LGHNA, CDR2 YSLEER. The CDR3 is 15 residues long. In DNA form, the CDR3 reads TGCGCCAGCAGCCAAGATCCATCTAGCACAGATACGCAGTATTTT. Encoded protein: CASSQDPSSTDTQYF.

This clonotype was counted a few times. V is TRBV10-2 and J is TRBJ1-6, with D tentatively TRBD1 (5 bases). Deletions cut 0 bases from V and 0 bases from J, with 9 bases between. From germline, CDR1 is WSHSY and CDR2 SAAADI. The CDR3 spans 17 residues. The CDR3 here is CASSESGLSSYNSPLHF. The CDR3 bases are TGCGCCAGCAGTGAGTCGGGACTCAGCTCCTATAATTCACCCCTCCACTTT.

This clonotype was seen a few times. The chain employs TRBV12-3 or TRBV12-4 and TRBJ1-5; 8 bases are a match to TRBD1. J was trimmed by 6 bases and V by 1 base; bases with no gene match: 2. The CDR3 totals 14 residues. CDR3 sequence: CASSLVDRGQPQHF. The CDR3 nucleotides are TGTGCCAGCAGTTTAGTCGACAGGGGTCAGCCCCAGCATTTT.

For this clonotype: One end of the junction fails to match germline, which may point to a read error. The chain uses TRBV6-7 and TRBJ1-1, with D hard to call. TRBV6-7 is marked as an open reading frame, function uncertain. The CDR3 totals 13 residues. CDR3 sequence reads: CASSPTRRQAPCF. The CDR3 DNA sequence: TGTGCCAGCAGCCCAACCCGGCGGCAGGCCCCATGTTTT.

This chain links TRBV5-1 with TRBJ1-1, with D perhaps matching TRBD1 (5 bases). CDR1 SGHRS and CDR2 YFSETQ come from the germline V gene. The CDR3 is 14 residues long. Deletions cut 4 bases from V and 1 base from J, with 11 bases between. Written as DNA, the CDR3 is TGCGCCAGCAGCCTACAGGCGCCGAACACTGAAGCTTTCTTT. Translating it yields CASSLQAPNTEAFF.

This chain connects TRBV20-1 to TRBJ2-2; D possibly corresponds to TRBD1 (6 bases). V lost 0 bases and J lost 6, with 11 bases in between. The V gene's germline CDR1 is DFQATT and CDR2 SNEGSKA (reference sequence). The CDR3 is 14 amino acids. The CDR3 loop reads CSARDPGTSGELFF. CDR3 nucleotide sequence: TGCAGTGCTAGAGACCCTGGGACATCCGGGGAGCTGTTTTTT.

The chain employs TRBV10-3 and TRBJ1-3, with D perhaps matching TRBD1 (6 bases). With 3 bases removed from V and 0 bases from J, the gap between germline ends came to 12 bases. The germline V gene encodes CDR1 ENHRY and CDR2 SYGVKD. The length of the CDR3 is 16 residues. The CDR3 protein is CAISDWDTNSGNTIYF. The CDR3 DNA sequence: TGTGCCATCAGTGACTGGGACACAAACTCTGGAAACACCATATATTTT.

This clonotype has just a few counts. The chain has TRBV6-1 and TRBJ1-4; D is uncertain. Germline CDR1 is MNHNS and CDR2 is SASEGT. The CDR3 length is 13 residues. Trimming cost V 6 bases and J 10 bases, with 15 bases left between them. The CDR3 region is CASREAQLGKLFF. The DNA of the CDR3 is TGTGCCAGCAGGGAGGCCCAGTTGGGAAAACTGTTTTTT.

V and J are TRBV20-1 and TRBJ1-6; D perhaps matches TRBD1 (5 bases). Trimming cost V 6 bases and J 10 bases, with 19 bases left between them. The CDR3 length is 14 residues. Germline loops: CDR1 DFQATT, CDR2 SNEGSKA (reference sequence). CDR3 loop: CSAQVRSGGSPLHF. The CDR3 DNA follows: TGCAGTGCACAGGTCAGGAGTGGGGGATCACCCCTCCACTTT.

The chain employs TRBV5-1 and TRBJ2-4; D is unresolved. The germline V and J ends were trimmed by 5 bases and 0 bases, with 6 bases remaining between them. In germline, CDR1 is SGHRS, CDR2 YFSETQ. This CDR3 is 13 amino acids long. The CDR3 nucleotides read TGCGCCAGCAGGGCGATAGCCAAAAACATTCAGTACTTC. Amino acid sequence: CASRAIAKNIQYF. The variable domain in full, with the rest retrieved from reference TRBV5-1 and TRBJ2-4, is KAGVTQTPRYLIKTRGQQVTLSCSPISGHRSVSWYQQTPGQGLQFLFEYFSETQRNKGNFPGRFSGRQFSNSRSEMNVSTLELGDSALYLCASRAIAKNIQYFGAGTRLSVL.

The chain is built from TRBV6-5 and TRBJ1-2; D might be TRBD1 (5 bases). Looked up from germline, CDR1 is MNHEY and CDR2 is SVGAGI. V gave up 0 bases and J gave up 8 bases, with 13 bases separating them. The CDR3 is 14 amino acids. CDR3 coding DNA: TGTGCCAGCAGTTACTCGGGGGGAGGGGTAGGCTACACCTTC. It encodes CASSYSGGGVGYTF.

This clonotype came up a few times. CDR3 DNA: TGTGCCAGCAGTTCTCCGGGACAGGTCCATTATAGCAATCAGCCCCAGCATTTT. Its protein product is CASSSPGQVHYSNQPQHF. This rearrangement joins TRBV6-6 to TRBJ1-5; 8 bases map to TRBD1. The CDR3 is 18 residues long. J gave up 0 bases and V 4 bases, and 11 bases lay outside the gene matches. From germline, CDR1 is MNHNY and CDR2 SVGAGI (reference sequence).

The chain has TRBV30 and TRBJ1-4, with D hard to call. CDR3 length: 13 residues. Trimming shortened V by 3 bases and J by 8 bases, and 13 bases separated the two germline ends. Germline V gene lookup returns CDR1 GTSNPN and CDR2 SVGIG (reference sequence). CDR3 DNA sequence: TGTGCCTGGAGGCCTGCCGGAGGGGAAAAACTGTTTTTT. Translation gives CAWRPAGGEKLFF.

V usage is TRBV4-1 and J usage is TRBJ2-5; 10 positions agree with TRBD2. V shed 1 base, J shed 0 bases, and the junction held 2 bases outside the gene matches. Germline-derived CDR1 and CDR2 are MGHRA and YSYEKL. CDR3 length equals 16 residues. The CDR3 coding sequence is TGCGCCAGCAGCCAAGGTAGCGGGGGGTACCAAGAGACCCAGTACTTC. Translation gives CASSQGSGGYQETQYF.

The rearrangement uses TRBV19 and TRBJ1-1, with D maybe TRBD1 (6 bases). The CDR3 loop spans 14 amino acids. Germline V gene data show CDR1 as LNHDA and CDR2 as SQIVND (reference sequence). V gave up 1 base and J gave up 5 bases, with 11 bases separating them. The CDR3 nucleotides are TGTGCCAGTAGTATAGTAGGGGGGAATACTGAAGCTTTCTTT. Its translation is CASSIVGGNTEAFF.

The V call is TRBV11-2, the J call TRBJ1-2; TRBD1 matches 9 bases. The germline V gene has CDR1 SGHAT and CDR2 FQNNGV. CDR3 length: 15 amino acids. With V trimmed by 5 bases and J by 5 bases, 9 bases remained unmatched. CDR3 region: CASSQTWDRVYGYTF. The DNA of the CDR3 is TGTGCCAGCAGCCAAACCTGGGACAGGGTTTATGGCTACACCTTC.

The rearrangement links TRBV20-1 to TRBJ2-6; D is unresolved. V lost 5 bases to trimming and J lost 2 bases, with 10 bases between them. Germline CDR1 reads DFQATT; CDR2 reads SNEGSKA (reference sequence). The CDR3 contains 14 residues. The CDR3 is CSASGEAGANVLTF. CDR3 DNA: TGCAGTGCTTCTGGCGAGGCTGGGGCCAACGTCCTGACTTTC.

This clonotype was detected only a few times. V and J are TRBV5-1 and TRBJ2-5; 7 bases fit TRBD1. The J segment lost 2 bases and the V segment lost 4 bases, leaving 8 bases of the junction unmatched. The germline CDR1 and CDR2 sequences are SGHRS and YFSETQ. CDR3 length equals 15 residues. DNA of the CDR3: TGCGCCAGCAGCCAATATGACAGGGATCAAGAGACCCAGTACTTC. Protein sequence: CASSQYDRDQETQYF.

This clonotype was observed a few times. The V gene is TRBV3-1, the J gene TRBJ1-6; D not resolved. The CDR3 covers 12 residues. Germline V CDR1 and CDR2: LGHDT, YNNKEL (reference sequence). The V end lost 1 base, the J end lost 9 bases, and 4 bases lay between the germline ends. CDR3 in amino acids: CASSQATSPLHF. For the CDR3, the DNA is TGTGCCAGCAGCCAAGCTACTTCACCCCTCCACTTT.

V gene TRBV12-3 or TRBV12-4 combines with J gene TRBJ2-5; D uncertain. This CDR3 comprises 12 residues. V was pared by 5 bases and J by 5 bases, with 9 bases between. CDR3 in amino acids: CASSMALETQYF. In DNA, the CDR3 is TGTGCCAGCAGTATGGCGTTGGAGACCCAGTACTTC.

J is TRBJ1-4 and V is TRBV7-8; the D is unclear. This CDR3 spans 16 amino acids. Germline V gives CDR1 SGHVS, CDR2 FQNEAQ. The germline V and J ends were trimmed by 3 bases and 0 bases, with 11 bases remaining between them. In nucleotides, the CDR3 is TGTGCCAGCAGCTTTTCGATTTCGACAACTAATGAAAAACTGTTTTTT. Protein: CASSFSISTTNEKLFF.

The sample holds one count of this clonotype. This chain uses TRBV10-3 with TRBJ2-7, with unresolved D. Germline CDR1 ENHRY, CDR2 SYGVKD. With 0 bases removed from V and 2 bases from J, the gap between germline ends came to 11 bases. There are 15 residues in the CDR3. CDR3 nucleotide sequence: TGTGCCATCAGTGAGTCGAGTGCCATTGCCTACGAGCAGTACTTC. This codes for CAISESSAIAYEQYF.

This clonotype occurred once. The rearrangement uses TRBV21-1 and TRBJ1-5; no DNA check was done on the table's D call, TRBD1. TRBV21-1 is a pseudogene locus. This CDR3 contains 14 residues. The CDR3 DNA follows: TGTGCCACGACAGTAAAGGAGGGCAATCAGCCCCAGCATTTT. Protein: CATTVKEGNQPQHF.

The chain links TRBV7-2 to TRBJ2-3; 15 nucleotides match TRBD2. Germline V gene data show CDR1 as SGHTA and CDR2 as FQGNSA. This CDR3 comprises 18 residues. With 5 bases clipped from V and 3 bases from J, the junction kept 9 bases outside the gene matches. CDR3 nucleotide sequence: TGTGCCAGCAGCACAGGACTAGCGGGGGGGTCTTCGACAGATACGCAGTATTTT. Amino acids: CASSTGLAGGSSTDTQYF.

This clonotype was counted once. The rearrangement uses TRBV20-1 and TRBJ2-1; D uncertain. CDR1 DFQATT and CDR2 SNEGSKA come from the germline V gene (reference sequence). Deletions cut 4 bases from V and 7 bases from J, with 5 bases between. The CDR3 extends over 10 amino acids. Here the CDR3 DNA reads TGCAGTGCTACCCCGAATGAGCAGTTCTTC. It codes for CSATPNEQFF.